This T cell receptor beta chain was documented in a study of control samples from healthy donors and cancer patients (dated by TCRdb to 2018 to 2021). In the case of this clone: There is no known antigen for this receptor. It has no much larger one-base neighbor in the sample; base qualities were not kept.

Ends trimmed: V by 2 bases, J by 5 bases; bases unmatched to a gene: 9. CDR3 length: 16 amino acids, cysteine to phenylalanine. The retained sequence is limited to the CDR3, 48 bases, with the frame set at the first base. CDR1 ENHRY and CDR2 SYGVKD were looked up in the germline V gene. Receptor libraries were prepared by the immunoSEQ multiplex PCR assay. TCRdb's version of the immuneACCESS table is confined to in-frame rearrangements and falls short of the full clone set. An unresolved V gene accounts for under half of the shortfall where checked; the remainder is of unknown origin. The table for this sample lists about 60,000 clones; 95% to 96% of them were counted only once. The ten largest make up approximately 1.1% of the sample.

The chain is assembled from TRBV10-3 and TRBJ1-1, with 9 bases matching TRBD1. This TCR was sampled from a woman aged 18-35 years in good health. Sequencing used blood. The DNA sequence follows: TGTGCCATCAGTGAGCCCAACCGACAGGGGGGGACTGAAGCTTTCTTT. Translated, this gives CAISEPNRQGGTEAFF.